The sample holds many counts of the clone carrying this T cell receptor beta chain. Its antigen is still unknown. This entry comes from a study of response to subunit inactivated influenza vaccine. A single record per CDR3 protein comes from TCRdb applying MiXCR to the RT-PCR reads. The data contain approximately 680,000 distinct CDR3 sequences, around 14% of them singletons. Study-wide points: Researchers suggested that each seasonal influenza vaccination recruits few new T cells.

Trimming at V came to 1 base and at J to 4 bases, leaving 7 bases not matched to a gene. The CDR3 contains 16 residues. CDR1 and CDR2 from the germline V gene are SGHDT and YYEEEE. The sequences come from PBMCs from blood, collected roughly 12 days after vaccination. This clonotype originated in a man between 50 and 59 years old who received an inactivated influenza vaccine. The chain links TRBV5-6 to TRBJ2-5; 10 nucleotides line up with TRBD2. CDR3 sequence reads: CASSLFMLAGAETQYF. Written as DNA, the CDR3 is TGTGCCAGCAGCTTGTTTATGCTAGCGGGAGCAGAGACCCAGTACTTC.